Listed below are T cell receptor beta chains from one sample, sequenced in a study of PD-1 blockade in classical Hodgkin lymphoma. Clones were read by immunoSEQ multiplex PCR, and TCRdb kept only the in-frame ones, dropping some. Among 50,000 or so clones listed, around 90% were seen once. The specimen was peripheral blood mononuclear cells (PBMCs), collected before the fourth cycle of nivolumab. These receptor sequences come from a human donor with classical Hodgkin lymphoma. CDR3s include the opening cysteine and the closing phenylalanine or tryptophan. D genes are given only for firm matches. Clone size appears in some rows only: once, few, many, or a class for an expanded clone.

V gene	D gene	J gene	clone size	CDR3 protein	CDR3 DNA
TRBV5-1	-	TRBJ2-7	-	CASSLGLYFSYEQYF	TGCGCCAGCAGCCTGGGACTTTATTTCTCCTACGAGCAGTACTTC
TRBV27	-	TRBJ2-7	-	CASSPPPLVPFPGYLAYEQYF	TGTGCCAGCAGTCCTCCTCCCCTCGTCCCCTTTCCAGGGTATCTTGCCTACGAGCAGTACTTC
TRBV19	-	TRBJ2-4	once	CASSIGPGESQYF	TGTGCCAGTAGTATAGGGCCGGGGGAGAGCCAGTACTTC
TRBV18	-	TRBJ2-2	-	CASSEGRVTGELFF	TGTGCCAGCTCGGAAGGACGGGTCACCGGGGAGCTGTTTTTT
TRBV2	-	TRBJ1-1	-	CASSEHQNTEKAFF	TGTGCCAGCAGTGAGCACCAGAACACTGAAAAAGCTTTCTTT
TRBV7-9	TRBD1	TRBJ2-1	-	CASRDRTSSEQFF	TGTGCCAGCAGGGACAGGACCTCTAGTGAGCAGTTCTTC
TRBV19	-	TRBJ1-5	few	CATARPQHF	TGTGCCACTGCGAGGCCCCAGCATTTT
TRBV9	-	TRBJ1-1	-	CASSVGGYTEAFF	TGTGCCAGCAGCGTAGGGGGGTACACTGAAGCTTTCTTT
TRBV5-8	-	TRBJ1-5	-	CASSLVGGSGTTQPQHF	TGTGCCAGCAGCTTGGTTGGGGGGAGCGGTACTACGCAGCCCCAGCATTTT
TRBV29-1	TRBD1	TRBJ1-1	-	CSAKVQGRAEAFF	TGCAGCGCGAAAGTACAGGGGAGGGCTGAAGCTTTCTTT
TRBV10-1	-	TRBJ2-7	-	CASSEGYEQYF	TGCGCCAGCAGTGAAGGCTACGAGCAGTACTTC
TRBV7-3	-	TRBJ2-3	-	CASSPGGASTDTQYF	TGTGCCAGCAGCCCCGGGGGCGCTAGCACAGATACGCAGTATTTT
TRBV18	TRBD1	TRBJ1-1	-	CASSPTGDTEAFF	TGTGCCAGCTCACCAACAGGGGACACTGAAGCTTTCTTT
TRBV30	TRBD1	TRBJ1-3	-	CAWDRGTSGNTIYF	TGTGCCTGGGACAGGGGAACCTCTGGAAACACCATATATTTT
TRBV6-5	TRBD1	TRBJ2-2	-	CASSNNRGGTGELFF	TGTGCCAGCAGTAACAACAGGGGCGGGACCGGGGAGCTGTTTTTT
TRBV5-1	-	TRBJ2-3	-	CASSPAELTTDTQYF	TGCGCCAGCAGCCCAGCGGAACTAACCACAGATACGCAGTATTTT
TRBV19	TRBD1	TRBJ1-5	-	CASKSDRGTGSNQPQHF	TGTGCCAGTAAATCGGACAGGGGGACGGGGAGCAATCAGCCCCAGCATTTT
TRBV18	-	TRBJ1-1	-	CASSKGRVNTEAFF	TGTGCCAGCTCCAAGGGGCGGGTGAACACTGAAGCTTTCTTT
TRBV27	-	TRBJ2-1	-	CATGGALSGGGDEQFF	TGTGCCACCGGAGGGGCCCTTAGCGGAGGGGGGGATGAGCAGTTCTTC
TRBV6-4	TRBD2	TRBJ2-1	-	CASSDTSGNYNEQFF	TGTGCCAGCAGTGATACTAGCGGGAACTACAATGAGCAGTTCTTC
TRBV25-1	-	TRBJ1-4	-	CASSEFFTGRKLFF	TGTGCCAGCAGTGAATTTTTCACAGGGAGGAAACTGTTTTTT
TRBV28	-	TRBJ1-3	-	CASSLRMTYKGNTIYF	TGTGCCAGCAGTTTACGAATGACTTATAAAGGAAACACCATATATTTT
TRBV9	TRBD1	TRBJ2-2	-	CASSADRVNTGELFF	TGTGCCAGCAGCGCGGACAGGGTGAACACCGGGGAGCTGTTTTTT
TRBV29-1	TRBD2	TRBJ2-3	once	CSVSYVGRAKDTQYF	TGCAGCGTTAGTTACGTGGGGAGGGCCAAAGATACGCAGTATTTT
TRBV9	TRBD2	TRBJ2-3	-	CASSVQGAGGDTQYF	TGTGCCAGCAGCGTACAGGGAGCGGGAGGAGATACGCAGTATTTT
TRBV29-1	-	TRBJ2-1	-	CSVSGVSNEQFF	TGCAGCGTTTCCGGAGTTTCGAATGAGCAGTTCTTC
TRBV6-6	-	TRBJ2-7	-	CASSYEQRNEQYF	TGTGCCAGCAGTTACGAACAGCGGAACGAGCAGTACTTC
TRBV5-1	TRBD1	TRBJ1-2	-	CASSGAGTGGPYGYTF	TGCGCCAGCAGTGGAGCCGGGACAGGGGGACCCTATGGCTACACCTTC
TRBV6-6	TRBD1	TRBJ1-2	-	CASMGTAVYGYTF	TGTGCCAGCATGGGGACAGCCGTCTATGGCTACACCTTC
TRBV13	TRBD1	TRBJ1-1	-	CASSPGRGPTEAFF	TGTGCCAGCAGCCCAGGGAGGGGGCCCACTGAAGCTTTCTTT
TRBV10-1	-	TRBJ1-1	-	CASSETRFLSTEAFF	TGCGCCAGCAGTGAGACTCGTTTCTTAAGCACTGAAGCTTTCTTT
TRBV9	-	TRBJ1-1	-	CASSSHPRENTEAFF	TGTGCCAGCAGCTCACACCCGCGGGAGAACACTGAAGCTTTCTTT
TRBV6-5	TRBD1	TRBJ1-1	-	CASSYAGGFEAFF	TGTGCCAGCAGTTACGCAGGGGGGTTTGAAGCTTTCTTT
TRBV28	-	TRBJ2-1	-	CASSNWGNEQFF	TGTGCCAGCAGTAACTGGGGGAATGAGCAGTTCTTC
TRBV28	TRBD1	TRBJ2-7	-	CASSSPGTGTYEQYF	TGTGCCAGCAGTTCACCCGGGACAGGGACCTACGAGCAGTACTTC
TRBV11-2	TRBD2	TRBJ2-1	-	CASSFRTSGRSPGEQFF	TGTGCCAGCAGCTTCCGGACTAGCGGGAGGAGCCCGGGTGAGCAGTTCTTC
TRBV10-1	-	TRBJ1-5	-	CASSDGTTGGPQHF	TGCGCCAGCAGCGATGGGACGACCGGAGGGCCCCAGCATTTT
TRBV1	-	TRBJ1-2	-	CTSSQEKGQTGARGGYTF	TGCACCAGCAGCCAAGAAAAAGGGCAGACAGGGGCGAGGGGTGGCTACACCTTC
TRBV14	-	TRBJ2-1	once	CASSDGGGLWGEQFF	TGTGCCAGCAGCGACGGAGGGGGGCTTTGGGGTGAGCAGTTCTTC
TRBV7-2	TRBD2	TRBJ2-3	-	CASSLRLAGPTDTQYF	TGTGCCAGCAGCTTACGATTAGCGGGGCCCACAGATACGCAGTATTTT
TRBV6-5	TRBD2	TRBJ2-1	-	CASSKTSGSYNEQFF	TGTGCCAGCAGTAAGACTAGCGGGAGCTACAATGAGCAGTTCTTC
TRBV10-3	-	TRBJ2-7	-	CAVDSSYEQYF	TGTGCCGTGGACAGCTCCTACGAGCAGTACTTC
TRBV19	TRBD1	TRBJ2-1	large	CAVGTGPYGNEQFF	TGTGCCGTGGGGACAGGACCCTATGGGAATGAGCAGTTCTTC
TRBV19	-	TRBJ2-3	-	CASRLSSGDTQYF	TGTGCCAGTAGGTTGAGTAGCGGAGATACGCAGTATTTT
TRBV5-1	-	TRBJ2-6	-	CASSLVASTGANVLTF	TGCGCCAGCAGCTTGGTGGCTTCGACAGGGGCCAACGTCCTGACTTTC